Presented here are 21 T cell receptor beta chains from one specimen sequenced in a study of T cell responses to AZD1222 COVID-19 vaccine. Using immunoSEQ multiplex PCR, the repertoire was profiled, and TCRdb retains in-frame clones only, with some absent. The sample includes approximately 150,000 clones, 85% to 95% of them seen just once. The sequences come from peripheral blood, collected on day 0 of AZD1222 vaccination. The receptors originated from an adult in good health.

The chain is built from TRBV9 and TRBJ1-4, with 8 nucleotides matching TRBD1. CDR3 length: 16 amino acids. J was trimmed by 4 bases and V by 0 bases; bases with no gene match: 5. Germline loops: CDR1 SGDLS, CDR2 YYNGEE. Here the CDR3 reads CASSVEDRGLNEKLFF. The CDR3, as DNA: TGTGCCAGCAGCGTAGAAGACAGGGGACTTAATGAAAAACTGTTTTTT.

The rearrangement joins TRBV5-1 to TRBJ2-1; 16 nucleotides match TRBD2. V trimming: 5 bases; J trimming: 5 bases; junction bases outside the gene matches: 7. This CDR3 comprises 17 residues. In germline, CDR1 is SGHRS, CDR2 YFSETQ. In DNA form, the CDR3 reads TGCGCCAGCAGTCCCGGGACTAGCGGGGGGGCCAACAATGAGCAGTTCTTC. Its protein product is CASSPGTSGGANNEQFF.

The chain combines TRBV27 with TRBJ2-7, with 10 bases identical to TRBD2. The CDR3 has 14 amino acids. The germline gives CDR1 MNHEY, CDR2 SMNVEV (reference sequence). V lost 5 bases, J lost 2 bases, and 3 bases stayed unmatched. In DNA, the CDR3 is TGTGCCAGCAGTGGACTAGCGGACGCCTACGAGCAGTACTTC. This sequence encodes CASSGLADAYEQYF.

The CDR3 protein is CASNRRTGGGYGYTF. CDR3 nucleotide sequence: TGTGCCAGCAACCGGCGCACAGGGGGCGGCTATGGCTACACCTTC. The genes are TRBV6-5 and TRBJ1-2; TRBD1 matches 9 bases. The CDR3 loop spans 15 amino acids. The V gene end was trimmed by 7 bases and the J gene end by 4 bases; junction bases not matched to a gene: 10. Per the germline V gene, CDR1 is MNHEY and CDR2 is SVGAGI.

The V call is TRBV30, the J call TRBJ1-4; no definite D call. CDR1 and CDR2 (germline): GTSNPN, SVGIG (reference sequence). V was trimmed by 0 bases and J by 6 bases, leaving 11 bases between them. CDR3 length equals 14 residues. This CDR3 is CAWSVTPGYEKLFF. Here the CDR3 DNA reads TGTGCCTGGAGTGTAACTCCGGGGTATGAAAAACTGTTTTTT.

The CDR3 loop is CAWSWRMRYGYTF. The CDR3 coding sequence is TGTGCCTGGAGTTGGAGGATGCGCTATGGCTACACCTTC. The V call is TRBV30, the J call TRBJ1-2; D is ambiguous. The V gene lost 2 bases and the J gene lost 4 bases, with 11 bases spanning the gap. Germline CDR1 reads GTSNPN; CDR2 reads SVGIG (reference sequence). The CDR3 is 13 amino acids.

This chain links TRBV2 with TRBJ1-2; weak D call: TRBD1 (5 bases). CDR3 size: 11 residues. Trimming removed 7 bases at V and 13 bases at J, with 16 bases between. Germline V gene data show CDR1 as SNHLY and CDR2 as FYNNEI. CDR3 sequence (DNA): TGTGCCAGCAACGGCCAGGGTCGGTTCACCTTC. Residues: CASNGQGRFTF.

The rearrangement links TRBV5-1 to TRBJ1-6; D is undetermined. V was cut by 4 bases and J by 10 bases, with 18 bases left in between. The germline V gene encodes CDR1 SGHRS and CDR2 YFSETQ. The CDR3 loop spans 15 amino acids. CDR3 bases: TGCGCCAGCAGCCTCGACCCCGGGAGGCGGTCACCCCTCCACTTT. Translated: CASSLDPGRRSPLHF.

For the CDR3, the DNA is TGTGCCAGCAGCCCGAGAGACAGGCCCCACTCTGGAAACACCATATATTTT. Translation gives CASSPRDRPHSGNTIYF. The chain employs TRBV7-2 and TRBJ1-3; D perhaps matches TRBD1 (6 bases). This CDR3 is 17 amino acids long. The V end lost 5 bases, the J end lost 0 bases, and 17 bases lay between the germline ends. Germline-derived CDR1 and CDR2 are SGHTA and FQGNSA.

The genes are TRBV6-5 and TRBJ2-5, with D unresolved. Trimming took off 6 bases at V and 5 bases at J, with 13 bases between the two ends. The CDR3 totals 13 residues. The germline gives CDR1 MNHEY, CDR2 SVGAGI. The DNA of the CDR3 is TGTGCCAGCAGCGGTAGAGCAGCGGAGACCCAGTACTTC. Translated, it gives CASSGRAAETQYF.

The chain employs TRBV12-3 or TRBV12-4 and TRBJ1-2, with 7 bases lining up with TRBD1. The CDR3 is 13 amino acids. The V segment lost 4 bases and the J segment 4 bases; nucleotides outside the gene matches: 3. For the CDR3, the DNA is TGTGCCAGCAGTTGGGACAGCCTCTATGGCTACACCTTC. This translates into CASSWDSLYGYTF.

The chain combines TRBV15 with TRBJ1-6; D is possibly TRBD1 (5 bases). Germline V gene lookup returns CDR1 LNHNV and CDR2 YYDKDF (reference sequence). The CDR3 sequence is 15 residues long. The ends were cut back, 2 bases at V and 10 bases at J, with 15 bases in the middle. The CDR3 bases are TGTGCCACCAGCAGATCGGCAGGGTCGGGGTCACCCCTCCACTTT. It translates to CATSRSAGSGSPLHF.

CDR3 residues: CASTVVRGSNQPQHF. CDR3 DNA sequence: TGTGCCAGCACCGTAGTTAGGGGTAGTAATCAGCCCCAGCATTTT. The chain carries TRBV11-3 and TRBJ1-5; D might be TRBD1 (5 bases). The V gene lost 7 bases and the J gene lost 4 bases, with 17 bases spanning the gap. Per the germline V gene, CDR1 is SGHNT and CDR2 is YENEEA. The CDR3 loop spans 15 amino acids.

The rearrangement uses TRBV7-2 and TRBJ2-7, with no clear D. Looked up from germline, CDR1 is SGHTA and CDR2 is FQGNSA. The CDR3 consists of 14 residues. V shed 5 bases and J shed 3 bases, with 14 bases lying between them. The CDR3 DNA reads TGTGCCAGCAGCACCTATAATGGGAACTACGAGCAGTACTTC. It yields the protein CASSTYNGNYEQYF. The full variable domain, in which reference TRBV7-2 and TRBJ2-7 provide the parts outside the CDR3, is GAGVSQSPSNKVTEKGKDVELRCDPISGHTALYWYRQSLGQGLEFLIYFQGNSAPDKSGLPSDRFSAERTGGSVSTLTIQRTQQEDSAVYLCASSTYNGNYEQYFGPGTRLTVT.

The chain employs TRBV5-5 and TRBJ2-7; the D call may be TRBD1 or TRBD2 (6 bases each). The germline gives CDR1 SGHKS, CDR2 YYEKEE (reference sequence). Trimming shortened V by 0 bases and J by 2 bases, and 12 bases separated the two germline ends. The CDR3 extends over 15 amino acids. The CDR3 loop reads CASSLDGGGTYEQYF. The CDR3 nucleotides are TGTGCCAGCAGCTTGGACGGAGGGGGTACCTACGAGCAGTACTTC.

The chain carries TRBV4-2 and TRBJ1-6, with 7 bases that match TRBD1. The V gene end was trimmed by 4 bases and the J gene end by 4 bases; junction bases not matched to a gene: 7. CDR1 and CDR2 from the germline V gene are LGHNA and YNFKEQ. This CDR3 contains 16 residues. The CDR3 DNA reads TGTGCCAGCAGCCTAGAACAGGGGATTTATAATTCACCCCTCCACTTT. It yields the protein CASSLEQGIYNSPLHF.

V is TRBV19 and J is TRBJ1-1; no firm D call. V was trimmed by 6 bases and J by 6 bases, leaving 14 bases between them. This CDR3 comprises 13 residues. Germline loops: CDR1 LNHDA, CDR2 SQIVND (reference sequence). CDR3 nucleotides: TGTGCCAGTAGATCCGACCTGGGAGCTGAAGCTTTCTTT. This codes for CASRSDLGAEAFF.

This sequence joins TRBV12-3 or TRBV12-4 and TRBJ1-1, with a weak D call TRBD1 (6 bases). This CDR3 comprises 11 residues. The V gene lost 8 bases and the J gene lost 7 bases, with 11 bases spanning the gap. The CDR3 DNA reads TGTGCCAGCCCGAAGGGGGATGAAGCTTTCTTT. Translating gives CASPKGDEAFF.

This rearrangement joins TRBV27 to TRBJ1-1; D perhaps matches TRBD1 (6 bases). Trimming stripped 5 bases from V and 2 bases from J, with 18 bases between. CDR1 is MNHEY, CDR2 SMNVEV, per germline (reference sequence). The CDR3 sequence is 16 residues long. For the CDR3, the DNA is TGTGCCAGCAGTCCCCAGGGGTCAATCCGCAACACTGAAGCTTTCTTT. It specifies CASSPQGSIRNTEAFF.

This rearrangement joins TRBV5-5 to TRBJ1-2; D not certain. This CDR3 region has 14 residues. Germline CDR1 and CDR2: SGHKS and YYEKEE (reference sequence). Trimming removed 4 bases from V and 2 bases from J, with 12 bases in between. As DNA, the CDR3 is TGTGCCAGCAGCACGTCAGGTGCAAACTATGGCTACACCTTC. Its protein is CASSTSGANYGYTF.

The chain recombines TRBV28 with TRBJ1-2; TRBD1 matches 8 bases. V was clipped by 5 bases and J by 3 bases; unmatched bases: 5. CDR3 size: 14 residues. Germline CDR1 reads MDHEN; CDR2 reads SYDVKM. CDR3 nucleotides: TGTGCCAGCAGTACCCGGGACAGGTACTATGGCTACACCTTC. It yields the protein CASSTRDRYYGYTF.